This TCR beta chain was captured by sequencing in a study of cytomegalovirus exposure and HLA in healthy donors (TCRdb year 2017). Context from the whole study: An earlier analysis of fewer than 750 of the donors reported about 300 Gb of sequence data and about 120 million unique TCR beta sequences obtained from 180 million or so T cells. Alongside the repertoire data, information on donor age, sex, ethnicity and CMV serostatus was compiled. All discovery cohort repertoires had been generated on a single sequencing platform. Roughly 300 gigabases of sequencing data and around 90 million unique TCR sequences made up an early release that covered fewer than 650 HLA-typed donors. Using immunosequencing, the study profiled T cell repertoires from some 670 subjects and related those repertoires to cytomegalovirus serostatus. In addition to the first cohort of 650 to 750 subjects, a separate validation cohort of 100 to 150 different subjects was used. Roughly 5 DR-DQ haplotypes were handled as single units for association and clustering, since linkage in the cohort was strong. High-throughput TCR immunosequencing, statistical association of individual TCRs with disease status, and machine learning were combined to predict cytomegalovirus infection status. An earlier analysis of 587 of the donors used high-throughput TCR beta sequencing to judge whether each TCR beta V gene segment behaved as functional or pseudogenic. HLA typing included class I and class II loci at four-digit resolution. The genetic ancestry cluster associated with self-reported Caucasian donors included approximately 85% of the roughly 400 genotyped donors. A later genetic analysis took genome-wide SNP genotypes for 398 of the 666 donors and used that subset as a discovery cohort. A later analysis re-examined previously published TCR beta repertoires from just over 650 donors and added high-resolution HLA genotyping to investigate patterns of TCR occurrence. The study aimed to test whether cataloging public T cell receptors could reveal signatures of past pathogen exposure. Across some 400 genotyped donors of the cohort, an average of roughly 250,000 unique TCR beta nucleotide sequences per donor were sequenced, and approximately 17% of those sequences were non-productive. The later analysis used no new phenotypic data to find candidate immune exposures, relying instead on TCR beta sequences and their occurrence across donors. Typing coverage varied by locus: about 629-630 donors for A, B, C, DRB1 and DQB1; under 550 for DQA1; over 600 for DPA1; 400 to 480 for DPB1. Overall study results and their limits: While some public TCRs were present in many individuals, most TCR sequences turned up only very rarely across donors. In both the original and validation cohorts, the classifier was reported to diagnose cytomegalovirus status with high specificity and sensitivity. A later analysis found that most CMV-associated TCR beta chains appeared HLA-restricted, with HLA associations seemingly driven largely by CMV exposure. In vitro tests confirmed that three of the cytomegalovirus-associated TCR beta chains recognize cytomegalovirus antigens. This cohort had only TCR beta chains sequenced, and the lack of alpha or paired-chain data limited which features could be detected. A further reported finding was that TCR beta sequences accurately predicted the HLA-A and HLA-B alleles for most subjects in the first cohort. CMV serostatus was the only immune exposure information available for the cohort. Because HLA typing was missing for some donors at each locus, association tests included only the typed subset. V-gene and J-gene trimming of TCR beta chains was associated with a missense DCLRE1C variant in a later genetic analysis, and the association was replicated in an independent cohort. A later analysis reported that several top co-occurrence clusters appeared linked to parvovirus B19, influenza, CMV and Epstein-Barr virus. Some IMGT-functional V segments, including TRBV6-2 and TRBV6-3, could not be told apart with the 87-base-pair reads, so those segments were excluded. In a later analysis, TCR association rates were found to vary across HLA loci, with the most associated TCRs seen for DRB1 alleles and the fewest for HLA-C alleles. Correlated functional status among segregating V segments might reflect linkage disequilibrium, but an unknown experimental factor could not be ruled out. When HLA alleles, especially DR and DQ, strongly co-occurred, attributing TCR associations to individual alleles was difficult. Compared with the approximately 720-donor mean, donors in an Asian-associated ancestry cluster had fewer N-insertions in productive TCRs, according to a later genetic analysis. Roughly 17 rarely observed V segments, including chromosome 9 orphons, were excluded from the earlier analysis of about 600 of the donors because counts were too low. In a later analysis, HLA-associated TCR beta chains showed more clonal expansion and lower generation probabilities than non-associated chains that were equally common. In the study, about 150 TCR beta chains were listed as associated with cytomegalovirus. A group of highly shared sequence variants was considered likely to be a technical artifact of the sequencing pipeline. Specific HLA alleles were associated with 15,000 to 20,000 TCR beta sequences at a false discovery rate of 0.05 in a later analysis. It was suggested by the authors that the approach could potentially be generalized to other disease states and immunological phenotypes. The presence/absence analyses assumed that sequencing depth was roughly uniform across donors, and that assumption may not be true. Broadly in line with IMGT annotations, most TCR beta V segments showed up in productive rearrangements about 87% or about 30% of the time in an earlier analysis of under 700 of the donors.

Receptors were amplified or captured by the immunoSEQ multiplex PCR assay. For the multiplex PCR, a mixture combining 60 forward primers for TCR Vbeta segments and 13 reverse primers for TCR Jbeta segments was used. The CDR3 region of rearranged TCR beta genes was amplified from genomic DNA with a multiplex PCR assay. The amplified TCR beta libraries were sequenced on the Illumina HiSeq System as 87-base-pair reads. Turning to the authors' computational methods: A later analysis tallied 75 million to 95 million unique TCR beta chains across the 700 or so repertoires, and around 12 million of those chains were shared by two or more donors. A nearest-neighbor algorithm error-corrected the raw reads and collapsed the reads into unique sequences, merging closely related sequences to remove PCR and sequencing errors. To assign V, D and J gene segments, CDR3 sequences were aligned to IMGT reference sequences. For a sequence to be retained, a match of at least six nucleotides was required to both a V gene segment and a J gene segment. Rearrangements were classified as productive when the CDR3 lacked stop codons and remained in frame with V and J, and all other rearrangements were classified as non-productive. Following IMGT convention, CDR3 was defined as the stretch from the second conserved V-encoded cysteine to the conserved J-encoded phenylalanine. The earlier analysis of some 580 of the donors excluded any sequence lacking an unambiguous match to a single V gene segment. An earlier analysis of a few hundred of the donors classified V segments as functional when productive rearrangements were above 56.7% and as segregating when the standard deviation between donors was above 5%. A statistical classification framework was developed to diagnose cytomegalovirus status using the catalog of TCR beta chain sequences. In a later analysis, V and J genes were assigned by comparing TCR nucleotide sequences against IMGT/GENE-DB human TR gene sequences. Using the TCRdist pipeline, a later analysis assigned CDR3 sequences along with most-parsimonious VDJ recombination scenarios. In a later analysis, each TCR beta chain was defined by its CDR3 amino acid sequence together with its V-gene family, and reads lacking a unique V-gene family were excluded. To address suspected cross-contamination and a sequencing artifact, a later analysis removed a few hundred highly shared, low-generation-probability nucleotide sequences. In a later analysis, a clonal expansion index was calculated for each public chain from normalized within-repertoire ranks of inferred template counts. In a later analysis, generation probabilities were computed using a VDJ recombination model fitted to out-of-frame rearrangements, and the results were checked against IGoR. In a later analysis, hypergeometric tests were used to score TCR-TCR, TCR-HLA and TCR-CMV co-occurrence, with a repertoire-size bias correction applied to TCR pairs. In a later analysis, false discovery rates were estimated by permuting HLA or CMV assignments 20 times. In a later analysis, co-occurring TCRs were grouped using DBSCAN, and TCRdist sequence similarity was added for clustering within HLA-allele-positive subsets. Co-occurrence clustering excluded repertoires with fewer than 30,000 or more than 120,000 public chains, plus five with anomalous nucleotide sharing. Here the immuneACCESS table is served through TCRdb, limited to in-frame sequences with V and J called. Missing clones are a known gap in these copies; in checked studies unresolved V genes cover under half, and the rest lacks a known reason. Clone size and the V and J calls come from that table; the DNA yielded D and trimming. The sample table shows about 110,000 clones, and 60% to 85% are seen once. Of the sample, 2.5% to 3.5% is held by the ten largest clones.

The cohort consisted of some 670 healthy bone marrow donors. At the time of sampling, all cohort members were nominally healthy, though unrecorded immune exposures were likely present. The donor was CMV seropositive and was included in the group of 250 to 300 seropositive cohort members. A peripheral blood sample was provided by each donor, and peripheral blood mononuclear cells were used for TCR beta sequencing. The Qiagen DNeasy Blood Extraction Kit was used to extract genomic DNA from the blood cell samples. Notes on this clone: Its antigen is currently not known. No qualities accompany the bases; no much larger clone lies one base away.

CDR1 MDHEN and CDR2 SYDVKM are derived from the germline V gene. Including cysteine and phenylalanine, the CDR3 has 15 amino acids. CDR3 DNA is the only sequence kept; it has 45 bases, read in frame from the first base. V and J are trimmed by 4 bases and 3 bases, and the gene matches miss 6 bases of the junction. The chain uses TRBV28 and TRBJ1-1; 9 middle bases align to TRBD1. The specimen sequenced was PBMCs. This clonotype was sampled from a male donor in good health and CMV-seropositive. The sequenced DNA: TGTGCCAGCAGTTACCCGGGACAGGGCGACACTGAAGCTTTCTTT. The encoded protein is CASSYPGQGDTEAFF.